The 10 T cell receptor beta chains below were found in one sample sequenced in a study of T cells in localized non-small cell lung cancer. Repertoires were generated with immunoSEQ multiplex PCR, while TCRdb's copy carries only in-frame clones and drops some. In the table there are 7,000 to 8,000 clones, about 91% of which are singletons. The sequences come from peripheral blood mononuclear cells, collected before any cancer treatment. These receptors were obtained from a male donor at least 60 years old with stage II lung adenocarcinoma.

The chain couples TRBV11-2 to TRBJ1-4; D not certain. Germline CDR1 and CDR2: SGHAT and FQNNGV. The CDR3 extends over 13 amino acids. V was cut by 1 base and J by 8 bases, with 8 bases left in between. CDR3 nucleotides: TGTGCCAGCAGCTTAGCTCCGTGGGAAAAACTGTTTTTT. It translates to CASSLAPWEKLFF.

The gene calls are TRBV7-9 and TRBJ1-1; no clear D gene. Trimming left V 3 bases short and J 3 bases short, with 2 bases between. This CDR3 is built from 11 residues. CDR1 is SEHNR and CDR2 is FQNEAQ in the germline V gene (reference sequence). DNA for the CDR3: TGTGCCAGCAGCTTGGACACTGAAGCTTTCTTT. Its protein is CASSLDTEAFF.

The genes are TRBV10-1 and TRBJ2-6; no clear D. CDR3 length: 17 amino acids. The V end lost 5 bases, the J end lost 5 bases, and 19 bases lay between the germline ends. Germline V CDR1 and CDR2: WNHNN, SYGVQD (reference sequence). CDR3 nucleotide sequence: TGCGCCAGCAGTTTGCTGTACGCACAAAGTCGGGCCAACGTCCTGACTTTC. Its protein is CASSLLYAQSRANVLTF.

This clone was found a few times. This chain uses TRBV6-6 with TRBJ2-7; the D gene is possibly TRBD1 (7 bases). The CDR3 sequence is 15 residues long. From germline, CDR1 is MNHNY and CDR2 SVGAGI (reference sequence). V lost 7 bases and J 5 bases, leaving 21 bases between the germline ends. CDR3 nucleotides: TGTGCCAGCACCAACCCAGGAGGAGGGGGCCACGAGCAGTACTTC. Translation gives CASTNPGGGGHEQYF.

The CDR3 DNA is TGTGCCAGCAGCCACCTAGGACAGATCGAAAAACTGTTTTTT. Encoded protein: CASSHLGQIEKLFF. V usage is TRBV6-5 and J usage is TRBJ1-4, with a possible D match to TRBD1 (6 bases). CDR1 is MNHEY, CDR2 SVGAGI, per germline. This CDR3 is built from 14 residues. V was pared by 6 bases and J by 8 bases, with 16 bases between.

V and J are TRBV28 and TRBJ2-1; D call uncertain. V lost 5 bases and J lost 1, with 9 bases in between. CDR3 size: 14 residues. Germline-derived CDR1 and CDR2 are MDHEN and SYDVKM. CDR3 DNA sequence: TGTGCCAGCAGTCCCGGAAGTTCCTACAATGAGCAGTTCTTC. Encoded protein: CASSPGSSYNEQFF. Filled out from reference TRBV28 and TRBJ2-1, the complete variable domain reads DVKVTQSSRYLVKRTGEKVFLECVQDMDHENMFWYRQDPGLGLRLIYFSYDVKMKEKGDIPEGYSVSREKKERFSLILESASTNQTSMYLCASSPGSSYNEQFFGPGTRLTVL.

The chain has TRBV5-1 and TRBJ2-7; TRBD1 aligns across 8 bases. Looked up from germline, CDR1 is SGHRS and CDR2 is YFSETQ. V was clipped by 4 bases and J by 7 bases; unmatched bases: 4. This CDR3 spans 12 amino acids. The CDR3 reads CASSQGAREQYF. CDR3 coding DNA: TGCGCCAGCAGCCAGGGGGCGAGGGAGCAGTACTTC.

The CDR3 DNA sequence: TGCAGCGTTGCATCAGGGAGGGACGAGCAGTACTTC. Translation gives CSVASGRDEQYF. The chain recombines TRBV29-1 with TRBJ2-7; TRBD2 matches at 7 bases. The V gene end was trimmed by 4 bases and the J gene end by 5 bases; junction bases not matched to a gene: 5. The CDR3 covers 12 residues. CDR1 is SQVTM and CDR2 is ANQGSEA in the germline V gene.

The chain links TRBV7-8 to TRBJ2-5, with 7 bases identical to TRBD1. The CDR3 covers 16 residues. J gave up 2 bases and V 0 bases, and 6 bases lay outside the gene matches. Germline V gives CDR1 SGHVS, CDR2 FQNEAQ. This chain's CDR3 is CASSLARDSSQETQYF. CDR3 DNA: TGTGCCAGCAGCTTAGCTAGGGACAGCTCACAAGAGACCCAGTACTTC.

V gene TRBV19 combines with J gene TRBJ2-3; no reliable D call. The V and J ends lost 6 bases and 4 bases respectively, with 11 bases between them. Looked up from germline, CDR1 is LNHDA and CDR2 is SQIVND (reference sequence). The CDR3 contains 13 residues. CDR3 residues: CASSIYGADTQYF. Here the CDR3 DNA reads TGTGCCAGTAGCATCTATGGGGCAGATACGCAGTATTTT.